Shown below are 27 T cell receptor beta chains from a single sample sequenced in a study of read filtering for tumor transcriptome and immune sequencing (dated by TCRdb to the early 2020s). Sequenced using an Illumina HiSeq 4000. TCR libraries were built from about 370 ng RNA with the Immunoverse kit, using molecular barcoded adaptors covering alpha/delta and beta/gamma chains. Using fastp at Q25 and MiXCR, TCRdb reprocessed the public reads and kept productive beta chains. Each CDR3 protein gets just one entry, which takes the most common genes and DNA from the rows behind it. In all, the sample holds roughly 130,000 distinct CDR3 sequences, and over 10% of those were seen once. Approximately 11% of the sample belongs to the ten largest clones. What was sequenced was a population of CD138-negative cells sorted from bone marrow. The cell subset or site tag for this specimen amounts to: bone marrow mononuclear cells depleted of CD138+ plasma/myeloma cells by negative magnetic selection. The receptors come from a donor at least 40 years old with multiple myeloma.

Of note for this clonotype: This clone may be a read error of a much larger clone one base away. The V and J genes are TRBV28 and TRBJ2-7; TRBD2 is a possible D gene (7 bases). Germline V lookup: CDR1 MDHEN, CDR2 SYDVKM. This CDR3 contains 14 residues. The CDR3 DNA follows: TGTGCCAGCAGTCCCGGCGGGGGCACCTACGAGCAGTGCTTC. It yields the protein CASSPGGGTYEQCF.

This chain uses TRBV7-2 with TRBJ1-1, with D maybe TRBD1 (6 bases). The CDR3 runs to 17 residues. Trimming shortened V by 1 base and J by 1 base, and 16 bases separated the two germline ends. Germline CDR1 and CDR2: SGHTA and FQGNSA. As DNA, the CDR3 is TGTGCCAGCAGCTTAGTGCCGGGGGGCCACGGGAACACTGAAGCTTTCTTT. The encoded protein is CASSLVPGGHGNTEAFF. Supplemented by reference TRBV7-2 and TRBJ1-1, the full variable domain reads GAGVSQSPSNKVTEKGKDVELRCDPISGHTALYWYRQSLGQGLEFLIYFQGNSAPDKSGLPSDRFSAERTGGSVSTLTIQRTQQEDSAVYLCASSLVPGGHGNTEAFFGQGTRLTVV.

DNA for the CDR3: TGTGCCAGCGGGTCCCAGGTTCCAACTGAAGCTTTCTTT. Translation gives CASGSQVPTEAFF. The chain is built from TRBV12-3 or TRBV12-4 and TRBJ1-1; unclear D gene. Trimming removed 8 bases at V and 5 bases at J, with 15 bases between. CDR3 size: 13 residues.

With respect to this clonotype: Compared with germline, one end of the junction differs, possibly owing to a read error. J is TRBJ1-5 and V is TRBV24-1, with 9 bases lining up with TRBD1. Looked up from germline, CDR1 is KGHDR and CDR2 is SFDVKD. The CDR3 totals 18 residues. CDR3 sequence reads: CATSDPGDRALSDQPQHF. CDR3 coding DNA: TGTGCCACCAGTGATCCGGGGGACAGGGCTCTTAGCGATCAGCCCCAGCATTTT.

This clonotype was observed many times. V and J are TRBV28 and TRBJ1-5; TRBD1 matches at 10 bases. Looked up from germline, CDR1 is MDHEN and CDR2 is SYDVKM. The CDR3 is made up of 15 amino acids. CDR3 coding DNA: TGTGCATCCGACAGGGGGCTTGTGAACAATCAGCCCCAGCATTTT. Its translation is CASDRGLVNNQPQHF.

The chain has TRBV29-1 and TRBJ2-2; tentative D call: TRBD2 (6 bases). In germline, CDR1 is SQVTM, CDR2 ANQGSEA. V was clipped by 5 bases and J by 4 bases, with 14 bases between them. CDR3 length equals 14 residues. CDR3: CSVLSSGPTGELFF. In nucleotides, the CDR3 is TGCAGCGTTCTGTCCAGCGGGCCCACCGGGGAGCTGTTTTTT.

This clonotype was observed many times. This chain connects TRBV4-1 to TRBJ2-1; the match to TRBD2 covers 15 bases. Per the germline V gene, CDR1 is MGHRA and CDR2 is YSYEKL. CDR3 length equals 16 residues. With V trimmed by 4 bases and J by 8 bases, 6 bases remained unmatched. DNA of the CDR3: TGCGCCAGCAGCCGCGGGGGACTAGCGGGAGGTTATGAGCAGTTCTTC. It yields the protein CASSRGGLAGGYEQFF.

The sample holds many counts of this clonotype. V usage is TRBV20-1 and J usage is TRBJ2-1; no clear D. This CDR3 comprises 13 residues. Per the germline V gene, CDR1 is DFQATT and CDR2 is SNEGSKA (reference sequence). V was clipped by 6 bases and J by 1 base, with 10 bases between them. The CDR3 DNA reads TGCAGTGCGAAGGACGGGTCCTACAATGAGCAGTTCTTC. It yields the protein CSAKDGSYNEQFF.

Of note for this clonotype: A read error may be the cause here, since a much bigger clone is one base away. This sequence joins TRBV18 and TRBJ2-5; D tentatively reads TRBD1 or TRBD2 (6 bases each). Germline V gene data show CDR1 as KGHSH and CDR2 as LQKENI. The CDR3 length is 13 residues. The DNA for the CDR3 is TGTGCCAGCTCACCGAAACAGGGCGGGACCCAGTGCTTC. Residues: CASSPKQGGTQCF. The entire variable domain, with the rest obtained from reference TRBV18 and TRBJ2-5, is as follows: NAGVMQNPRHLVRRRGQEARLRCSPMKGHSHVYWYRQLPEEGLKFMVYLQKENIIDESGMPKERFSAEFPKEGPSILRIQQVVRGDSAAYFCASSPKQGGTQCFGPGTRLLVL.

This clonotype was observed at least ten times. The chain uses TRBV5-1 and TRBJ2-6; D is perhaps TRBD1 (6 bases). The CDR3 spans 18 residues. Germline V gene lookup returns CDR1 SGHRS and CDR2 YFSETQ. Trimming cost V 1 base and J 0 bases, with 14 bases left between them. In DNA form, the CDR3 reads TGCGCCAGCAGCTTGTTTCCAGGGGAATACTCTGGGGCCAACGTCCTGACTTTC. It is translated as CASSLFPGEYSGANVLTF.

A few counts support this clonotype. A much larger clone lies one base from this, so it may be a read error. J is TRBJ2-1 and V is TRBV20-1, with D maybe TRBD1 (6 bases). CDR3 size: 16 residues. Germline CDR1 and CDR2: DFQATT and SNEGSKA (reference sequence). The CDR3 is CSARPPGTFLDNGQFF. The CDR3 DNA reads as TGCAGTGCTAGACCCCCCGGGACATTCCTTGACAATGGGCAGTTCTTC.

At least ten counts were recorded for this clonotype. J is TRBJ1-2 and V is TRBV20-1; D remains unclear. Germline CDR1 and CDR2: DFQATT and SNEGSKA (reference sequence). This CDR3 spans 13 amino acids. V lost 0 bases and J 4 bases, leaving 9 bases between the germline ends. The CDR3 spells CSARDRSSYGYTF. Written as DNA, the CDR3 is TGCAGTGCTAGAGATAGGTCTTCCTATGGCTACACCTTC.

Note on this clonotype: The junction shows a germline mismatch at one end, possibly a read error. The rearrangement joins TRBV6-1 to TRBJ1-1; D might be TRBD1 (5 bases). CDR3 size: 14 residues. Germline V gene data show CDR1 as MNHNS and CDR2 as SASEGT. DNA for the CDR3: TGTGCCAGCAGTGAAAGGACACCCTGGGGTGAAGCTCTCTTT. Translating gives CASSERTPWGEALF.

This clonotype appeared many times. The rearrangement uses TRBV2 and TRBJ1-5; TRBD1 agrees at 8 bases. Trimming took 6 bases from V and 0 from J; bases not matched to a gene: 7. The germline CDR1 and CDR2 sequences are SNHLY and FYNNEI. CDR3 size: 16 residues. CDR3 sequence reads: CASRLTGQGSNQPQHF. DNA of the CDR3: TGTGCCAGCAGACTTACTGGACAGGGTAGCAATCAGCCCCAGCATTTT.

A remark on this clonotype: The CDR3 does not end in the conserved phenylalanine or tryptophan, so this is likely a read error. CDR3 coding DNA: TGTGCCAGCAGCCCGGGGACATGGGTCATCCAAGAGACCCAGTACTCA. Translated, it gives CASSPGTWVIQETQYS. V usage is TRBV7-2 and J usage is TRBJ2-5; D is perhaps TRBD1 (6 bases). CDR3 length: 16 amino acids. Germline V lookup: CDR1 SGHTA, CDR2 FQGNSA. V was clipped by 5 bases and J by 1 base, with 17 bases between them.

A single count supports this clonotype. This sequence may be a read error, since a much larger clone differs from it by one base. The gene calls are TRBV5-4 and TRBJ2-7; 10 bases fit TRBD2. V was pared by 4 bases and J by 5 bases, with 6 bases of the junction left unmatched. The CDR3 has 14 amino acids. Germline loops: CDR1 SGHNT, CDR2 YYREEE (reference sequence). CDR3 coding DNA: TGTGCCAGCAGCGCCCGGGGACTAGCGAACGAGCAGTACTTC. Residues: CASSARGLANEQYF.

This clonotype was recorded many times. V gene TRBV11-3 combines with J gene TRBJ1-1; D uncertain. The V gene's germline CDR1 is SGHNT and CDR2 YENEEA. Trimming removed 5 bases at V and 6 bases at J, with 13 bases between. This CDR3 has 13 amino acids. The CDR3 DNA sequence: TGTGCCAGCAGCCCTCGGCCCAATGCTGAAGCTTTCTTT. It yields the protein CASSPRPNAEAFF.

The chain couples TRBV20-1 to TRBJ1-5; D perhaps matches TRBD1 (6 bases). In germline, CDR1 is DFQATT, CDR2 SNEGSKA (reference sequence). The CDR3 consists of 17 residues. Trimming removed 5 bases at V and 0 bases at J, with 20 bases between. The CDR3, as DNA: TGCAGTGCTTTGGCAGGGGACCCACATTATAGCAATCAGCCCCAGCATTTT. Translated, it gives CSALAGDPHYSNQPQHF.

The table lists this clonotype with many counts. The chain joins TRBV19 to TRBJ1-5; 7 positions agree with TRBD1. Germline V gene sequence: CDR1 LNHDA, CDR2 SQIVND (reference sequence). The V and J ends lost 6 bases and 2 bases, in that order; junction bases with no gene match: 7. CDR3 length: 15 amino acids. CDR3 nucleotides: TGTGCCAGTAGGGTGACAGGGAGTGGCAATCAGCCCCAGCATTTT. Translation: CASRVTGSGNQPQHF.

This clonotype was found many times. The chain combines TRBV12-3 or TRBV12-4 with TRBJ2-5, with 12 nucleotides matching TRBD2. CDR3 length equals 14 residues. The trim removed 10 bases at V and 6 bases at J, leaving 9 bases unmatched. The CDR3 region is CATQTSGRRQTQYF. The CDR3 nucleotides read TGTGCCACCCAGACTAGCGGGAGACGCCAGACCCAGTACTTC.

The chain joins TRBV20-1 to TRBJ2-1; 14 bases match TRBD2. V gave up 5 bases and J gave up 2 bases; unmatched junction bases: 5. CDR1 and CDR2 (germline): DFQATT, SNEGSKA (reference sequence). The length of the CDR3 is 16 residues. CDR3 amino acids: CSAAGTSGSPYNEQFF. CDR3 sequence (DNA): TGCAGTGCTGCCGGGACTAGCGGGAGCCCCTACAATGAGCAGTTCTTC.

Points on this clonotype: A single base separates this from a much larger clone, so it may be a read error. The chain is built from TRBV14 and TRBJ1-2, with 9 bases fitting TRBD1. Germline CDR1 and CDR2: SGHDN and FVKESK. The CDR3 spans 14 residues. The DNA of the CDR3 is TGTGCCAGCGGCCAGGGACAGGGTGTGTATGGCTACACCTTC. Translation gives CASGQGQGVYGYTF.

A note on this clonotype: A read error may explain this, as a much larger clone is one base away. This rearrangement joins TRBV2 to TRBJ2-2; the D gene is possibly TRBD1 (5 bases). The germline V gene has CDR1 SNHLY and CDR2 FYNNEI. The length of the CDR3 is 13 residues. CDR3 in amino acids: CACRVETTGELFF. In DNA, the CDR3 is TGTGCCTGCAGGGTAGAGACCACCGGGGAGCTGTTTTTT. Combining the CDR3 with reference TRBV2 and TRBJ2-2 gives the whole variable domain EPEVTQTPSHQVTQMGQEVILRCVPISNHLYFYWYRQILGQKVEFLVSFYNNEISEKSEIFDDQFSVERPDGSNFTLKIRSTKLEDSAMYFCACRVETTGELFFGEGSRLTVL.

Many counts were recorded for this clonotype. This sequence joins TRBV5-4 and TRBJ2-1; D unresolved. Trimming stripped 2 bases from V and 6 bases from J, with 6 bases between. Germline lookup yields CDR1 SGHNT and CDR2 YYREEE (reference sequence). The CDR3 is 12 residues long. In nucleotides, the CDR3 is TGTGCCAGCAGCTTAGGAGTCAATGAGCAGTTCTTC. This encodes CASSLGVNEQFF.

The CDR3 reads CASSLESTSGDTQYF. The CDR3 nucleotides are TGTGCCAGCAGTTTAGAGAGTACTTCGGGAGATACGCAGTATTTT. This chain links TRBV12-3 or TRBV12-4 with TRBJ2-3; D uncertain. Trimming left V 1 base short and J 5 bases short, with 13 bases between. The CDR3 totals 15 residues.

Many counts were recorded for this clonotype. The rearrangement uses TRBV7-2 and TRBJ1-1, with D tentatively TRBD1 (5 bases). Germline V gives CDR1 SGHTA, CDR2 FQGNSA. V was shortened by 4 bases and J by 1 base, with 7 bases between the two germline ends. This CDR3 contains 13 residues. As DNA, the CDR3 is TGTGCCAGCAGCTGGCAGGGGAACACTGAAGCTTTCTTT. As protein: CASSWQGNTEAFF.

With respect to this clonotype: This sequence may be a read error, since a much larger clone differs from it by one base. The chain is built from TRBV29-1 and TRBJ2-3, with D uncertain. The germline V gene encodes CDR1 SQVTM and CDR2 ANQGSEA. Trimming pared 6 bases from V and 5 bases from J, leaving 9 bases between. The CDR3 spans 11 residues. The DNA for the CDR3 is TGCAGCGTCGCTTTCATAGATACGCAGTATTTT. This codes for CSVAFIDTQYF.